The 12 T cell receptor beta chains below were found in one sample sequenced in a study of shared clonotypes between healthy human individuals. The method was immunoSEQ multiplex PCR; TCRdb's version includes in-frame clones alone and lacks a portion of them. The sample contains about 1.5 million clones, roughly 96% of which appear only once. Source material: naive CD4+ T cells sorted from blood. Subset reported: CD45RA+ positively selected. These receptors were obtained from a man younger than 40 in good health.

The chain combines TRBV28 with TRBJ1-2; D might be TRBD1 (5 bases). CDR1 is MDHEN, CDR2 SYDVKM, per germline. Trimming removed 5 bases from V and 2 bases from J, with 12 bases in between. CDR3 length equals 14 residues. The CDR3 DNA sequence: TGTGCCAGCAGTCTGGTGGGGGACAACTATGGCTACACCTTC. It encodes CASSLVGDNYGYTF.

V and J are TRBV5-1 and TRBJ2-4; D is unresolved. V lost 2 bases and J lost 7, with 19 bases in between. This CDR3 has 16 residues. CDR1 and CDR2 (germline): SGHRS, YFSETQ. The CDR3 spells CASSFEAGFFMNIQYF. In DNA, the CDR3 is TGCGCCAGCAGCTTTGAGGCAGGCTTTTTCATGAACATTCAGTACTTC.

The J gene is TRBJ2-1, the V gene TRBV25-1; D may match TRBD1 or TRBD2 (5 bases each). In germline, CDR1 is MGHDK, CDR2 SYGVNS. V was shortened by 7 bases and J by 10 bases, with 20 bases between the two germline ends. The CDR3 covers 14 residues. Written as DNA, the CDR3 is TGTGCCAGCATCGGCATGGGGACGATGGGGGAGCAGTTCTTC. Translating it yields CASIGMGTMGEQFF.

The chain employs TRBV6-5 and TRBJ1-1; TRBD1 matches 9 bases. Germline trimming cut 1 base from V and 5 bases from J; bases unmatched to any gene: 5. This CDR3 has 15 amino acids. The germline V gene encodes CDR1 MNHEY and CDR2 SVGAGI. DNA for the CDR3: TGTGCCAGCAGTTACTACGGACAGGGGATGACTGAAGCTTTCTTT. Translation: CASSYYGQGMTEAFF.

Concerning this clone itself: Other nucleotide sequences from this sample produce the same CDR3. The gene calls are TRBV10-1 and TRBJ2-2; D gene uncertain. V lost 3 bases and J lost 5, with 7 bases in between. In germline, CDR1 is WNHNN, CDR2 SYGVQD (reference sequence). This CDR3 has 13 amino acids. CDR3 coding DNA: TGCGCCAGCAGTGAAATTGTGACCGGGGAGCTGTTTTTT. It translates to CASSEIVTGELFF.

J is TRBJ2-5 and V is TRBV2; 15 positions match TRBD2. The junction had 12 bases not matched to a gene; V was cut back by 6 bases and J by 4 bases. The CDR3 consists of 18 residues. Germline V gives CDR1 SNHLY, CDR2 FYNNEI. CDR3 DNA: TGTGCCAGCAGACCCGGACTAGCGGGAGGGCCGGGGCGAGAGACCCAGTACTTC. Residues: CASRPGLAGGPGRETQYF.

The V gene is TRBV5-4, the J gene TRBJ2-1; D not resolved. CDR1 and CDR2 from the germline V gene are SGHNT and YYREEE (reference sequence). V gave up 3 bases and J gave up 6 bases, with 10 bases separating them. The CDR3 covers 13 residues. CDR3: CASSSVGSNEQFF. CDR3 DNA: TGTGCCAGCAGCTCGGTCGGTAGCAATGAGCAGTTCTTC.

V is TRBV7-3 and J is TRBJ2-5, with unresolved D. Trimming pared 3 bases from V and 2 bases from J, leaving 7 bases between. Germline CDR1 is SGHTA and CDR2 is FQGTGA. The CDR3 has 13 residues. The CDR3 region has the DNA TGTGCCAGCAGCTTGTCTCCGCAAGAGACCCAGTACTTC. It is translated as CASSLSPQETQYF.

The CDR3 region is CASSTGLAGKETQYF. CDR3 nucleotides: TGTGCCAGCAGCACCGGACTAGCGGGGAAAGAGACCCAGTACTTC. This chain joins TRBV9 and TRBJ2-5; 12 bases align to TRBD2. The CDR3 totals 15 residues. Germline trimming cut 4 bases from V and 3 bases from J; bases unmatched to any gene: 4. CDR1 and CDR2 (germline): SGDLS, YYNGEE.

The rearrangement links TRBV5-1 to TRBJ1-4; no reliable D call. This CDR3 comprises 15 residues. V was trimmed by 0 bases and J by 1 base, leaving 7 bases between them. The germline V gene encodes CDR1 SGHRS and CDR2 YFSETQ. The CDR3 is CASSLGAVTNEKLFF. DNA for the CDR3: TGCGCCAGCAGCTTGGGGGCCGTAACTAATGAAAAACTGTTTTTT.

This rearrangement joins TRBV9 to TRBJ2-1; the match to TRBD2 covers 9 bases. With V trimmed by 0 bases and J by 4 bases, 5 bases remained unmatched. Germline V lookup: CDR1 SGDLS, CDR2 YYNGEE. CDR3 length: 16 amino acids. CDR3 sequence (DNA): TGTGCCAGCAGCGTAGATTCTAGCGGGGTGTACAATGAGCAGTTCTTC. Its translation is CASSVDSSGVYNEQFF.

The rearrangement uses TRBV2 and TRBJ2-2, with D perhaps TRBD1 (5 bases). Trimming stripped 2 bases from V and 5 bases from J, with 9 bases between. Germline CDR1 and CDR2: SNHLY and FYNNEI. This CDR3 comprises 14 residues. In DNA form, the CDR3 reads TGTGCCAGCAGTGAACGGCAGGGTACCGGGGAGCTGTTTTTT. Protein sequence: CASSERQGTGELFF.